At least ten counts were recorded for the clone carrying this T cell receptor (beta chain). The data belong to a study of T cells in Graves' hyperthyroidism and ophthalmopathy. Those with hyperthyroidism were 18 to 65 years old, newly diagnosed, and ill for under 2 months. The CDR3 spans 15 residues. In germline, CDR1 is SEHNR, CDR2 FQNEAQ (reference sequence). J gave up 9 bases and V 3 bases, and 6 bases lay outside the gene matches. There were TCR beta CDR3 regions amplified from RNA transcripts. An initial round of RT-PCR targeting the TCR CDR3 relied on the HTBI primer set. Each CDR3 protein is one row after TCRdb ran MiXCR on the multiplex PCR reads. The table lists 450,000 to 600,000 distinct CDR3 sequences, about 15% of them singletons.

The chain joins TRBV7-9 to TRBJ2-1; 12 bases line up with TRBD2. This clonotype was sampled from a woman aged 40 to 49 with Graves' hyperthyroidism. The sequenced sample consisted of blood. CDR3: CASSFSSGRAGEQFF. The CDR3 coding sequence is TGTGCCAGCAGCTTCTCTAGCGGGAGGGCCGGTGAGCAGTTCTTC.